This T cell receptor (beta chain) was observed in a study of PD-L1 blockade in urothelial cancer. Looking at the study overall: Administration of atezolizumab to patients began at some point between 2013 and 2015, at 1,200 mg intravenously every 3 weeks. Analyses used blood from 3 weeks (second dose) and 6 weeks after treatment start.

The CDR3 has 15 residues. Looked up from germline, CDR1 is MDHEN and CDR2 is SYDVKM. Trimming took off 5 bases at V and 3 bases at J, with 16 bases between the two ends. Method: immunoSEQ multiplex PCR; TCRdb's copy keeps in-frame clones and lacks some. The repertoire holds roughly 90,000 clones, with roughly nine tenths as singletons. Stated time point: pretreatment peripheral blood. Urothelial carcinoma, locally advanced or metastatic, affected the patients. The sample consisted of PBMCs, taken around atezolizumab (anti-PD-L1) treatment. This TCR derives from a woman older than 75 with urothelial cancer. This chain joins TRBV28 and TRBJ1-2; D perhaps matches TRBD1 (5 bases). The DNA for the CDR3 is TGTGCCAGCAGTCACAGGTGGTCTACCTACTATGGCTACACCTTC. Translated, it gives CASSHRWSTYYGYTF.